These T cell receptor beta chains were read from a single sample in a study of shared clonotypes between healthy human individuals. Assay used: immunoSEQ multiplex PCR; TCRdb lists only in-frame clones, some missing. Of 800,000 or so clones listed, just over 95% are singletons. Sequencing was performed on naive CD8+ T cells sorted from blood. The source is a man aged 25-40 years in good health. CDR3s include the opening cysteine and the closing phenylalanine or tryptophan. D genes are given only for firm matches. Clone size is stated in some rows and not others, as once, few, many or a class when expanded.

TRBV7-2	TRBD1	TRBJ1-5	-	CASSGRGDRALQPQHF	TGTGCCAGCAGCGGGAGGGGGGACAGGGCGCTTCAGCCCCAGCATTTT
TRBV7-2	TRBD2	TRBJ2-7	-	CASSSRLAGEQYF	TGTGCCAGCAGCTCCCGACTAGCGGGAGAGCAGTACTTC
TRBV29-1	-	TRBJ2-5	-	CSVEDSNGETQYF	TGCAGCGTTGAAGACAGTAATGGGGAGACCCAGTACTTC
TRBV20-1	-	TRBJ1-2	-	CSARVDLGYTF	TGCAGTGCTAGAGTGGACCTGGGCTACACCTTC
TRBV2	-	TRBJ2-7	-	CASWAGTVYEQYF	TGTGCCAGCTGGGCGGGAACGGTTTACGAGCAGTACTTC
TRBV7-9	-	TRBJ2-3	-	CASSGTRDTYFDTQYF	TGTGCCAGCAGCGGCACCCGGGACACCTACTTTGATACGCAGTATTTT
TRBV28	TRBD1	TRBJ2-1	-	CASSPDRGFNEQFF	TGTGCCAGCAGTCCTGACAGGGGTTTCAATGAGCAGTTCTTC
TRBV7-9	-	TRBJ2-3	-	CASSGTRDTQYF	TGTGCCAGCAGCGGTACGAGGGATACGCAGTATTTT
TRBV10-3	TRBD1	TRBJ2-1	-	CAIRDREVQFF	TGTGCCATCAGGGACAGGGAGGTGCAGTTCTTC
TRBV5-8	-	TRBJ2-5	-	CASSLRDTSGDQYF	TGTGCCAGCAGCTTGAGGGACACCTCCGGGGACCAGTACTTC
TRBV13	TRBD2	TRBJ2-2	-	CASSLEGTSGSNTGELFF	TGTGCCAGCTCGCTTGAAGGGACTAGCGGGTCGAACACCGGGGAGCTGTTTTTT
TRBV25-1	TRBD2	TRBJ2-1	-	CASSPPGSGRNNEQFF	TGTGCCAGCAGTCCTCCCGGGAGCGGGAGGAACAATGAGCAGTTCTTC
TRBV27	TRBD2	TRBJ2-2	-	CASSPSGRNTGELFF	TGTGCCAGCAGTCCAAGCGGGAGAAACACCGGGGAGCTGTTTTTT
TRBV23-1	-	TRBJ2-7	-	CASSPIGTVSSYEQYF	TGCGCCAGCAGCCCTATAGGAACAGTGAGCTCCTACGAGCAGTACTTC
TRBV9	-	TRBJ2-5	-	CASSPEDLQETQYF	TGTGCCAGCAGCCCCGAGGACTTACAAGAGACCCAGTACTTC
TRBV7-6	-	TRBJ2-1	-	CASSRRPTGSYNEQFF	TGTGCCAGCAGCAGACGACCCACAGGCTCCTACAATGAGCAGTTCTTC
TRBV30	-	TRBJ1-4	-	CAAGTNEKLFF	TGTGCCGCAGGAACTAATGAAAAACTGTTTTTT
TRBV5-1	TRBD1	TRBJ2-7	-	CASSLGTGAYEQYF	TGCGCCAGCAGCTTGGGGACAGGGGCCTACGAGCAGTACTTC
TRBV27	-	TRBJ2-1	-	CASRLTPSSYNEQFF	TGTGCCAGCAGACTGACTCCGAGCTCCTACAATGAGCAGTTCTTC
TRBV7-2	-	TRBJ2-5	-	CASTTRAGRYQETQYF	TGTGCCAGCACCACCCGGGCGGGAAGGTACCAAGAGACCCAGTACTTC
TRBV14	-	TRBJ2-2	-	CASSAGNTGELFF	TGTGCCAGCAGCGCCGGGAACACCGGGGAGCTGTTTTTT
TRBV28	TRBD1	TRBJ2-7	-	CASKRQGGTYEQYF	TGTGCCAGCAAGCGACAGGGGGGAACCTACGAGCAGTACTTC
TRBV2	TRBD2	TRBJ2-3	-	CASLGIAGLAGGPADTQYF	TGTGCCAGCTTAGGGATAGCGGGACTAGCGGGAGGGCCCGCAGATACGCAGTATTTT
TRBV5-1	-	TRBJ2-7	once	CASSSGRAYEQYF	TGCGCCAGCAGCTCCGGAAGGGCCTACGAGCAGTACTTC
TRBV7-7	-	TRBJ2-7	-	CASSPGLFPYEQYF	TGTGCCAGCAGTCCAGGATTATTCCCGTACGAGCAGTACTTC
TRBV4-3	-	TRBJ2-1	-	CASSRGWGVGGEQFF	TGCGCCAGCAGCCGAGGTTGGGGGGTGGGTGGTGAGCAGTTCTTC
TRBV7-2	-	TRBJ1-2	-	CASSASPGNGYTF	TGTGCCAGCAGCGCAAGCCCAGGGAATGGCTACACCTTC
TRBV10-2	-	TRBJ2-7	-	CASKTLGYEQYF	TGCGCCAGCAAGACTCTAGGGTACGAGCAGTACTTC
TRBV27	-	TRBJ2-2	-	CASSRWSNTGELFF	TGTGCCAGCAGTAGGTGGTCGAACACCGGGGAGCTGTTTTTT